This passage covers 23 T cell receptor beta chains from one sample sequenced in a study of tumour-infiltrating T cells in Burkitt lymphoma. Profiled with immunoSEQ multiplex PCR; TCRdb holds only in-frame clones, not every one. The data hold a few thousand clones, with approximately 14% observed a single time. Sequencing input: tumor tissue. The receptors stem from a human donor with Burkitt lymphoma.

The chain combines TRBV29-1 with TRBJ2-3; D is undetermined. CDR3 length: 12 residues. Germline lookup yields CDR1 SQVTM and CDR2 ANQGSEA. V was clipped by 3 bases and J by 2 bases, with 6 bases between them. Here the CDR3 reads CSVDRFTDTQYF. DNA for the CDR3: TGCAGCGTTGACAGGTTCACAGATACGCAGTATTTT.

J is TRBJ2-5 and V is TRBV4-1, with TRBD2 matching 8 bases. The J call may be incorrect, as the DNA end agrees better with TRBJ2-7. Germline CDR1 and CDR2: MGHRA and YSYEKL. The CDR3 is 14 residues long. CDR3 sequence: CASSHTSGRDEQYF. The CDR3 DNA reads as TGCGCCAGCAGCCACACCAGCGGGAGAGACGAGCAGTACTTC.

The chain is built from TRBV7-9 and TRBJ1-1; D is uncertain. The CDR3 consists of 12 residues. The V gene's germline CDR1 is SEHNR and CDR2 FQNEAQ (reference sequence). Trimming removed 5 bases at V and 12 bases at J, with 16 bases between. The CDR3 sequence is CASSNIGFRPFF. CDR3 coding DNA: TGTGCCAGCAGCAATATAGGGTTTCGGCCTTTCTTT.

This sequence joins TRBV5-4 and TRBJ2-5; TRBD1 matches 7 bases. The germline gives CDR1 SGHNT, CDR2 YYREEE (reference sequence). The ends lost 4 bases at V and 0 bases at J; junction bases unmatched: 3. This CDR3 is 14 amino acids long. In nucleotides, the CDR3 is TGTGCCAGCAGCCAGACAGGGTACCAAGAGACCCAGTACTTC. Translating gives CASSQTGYQETQYF.

The chain couples TRBV28 to TRBJ1-2; TRBD1 might be the D (6 bases). The CDR3 spans 15 residues. CDR1 MDHEN and CDR2 SYDVKM come from the germline V gene. V lost 7 bases and J lost 2, with 17 bases in between. CDR3 DNA: TGTGCCAGCATTCCCCCCGGGGGCAACAACTATGGCTACACCTTC. Amino acids: CASIPPGGNNYGYTF.

By share, this clone counts as large. The gene calls are TRBV5-1 and TRBJ1-2, with 9 bases that match TRBD1. Unmatched junction bases numbered 9, after V lost 5 bases and J lost 4 bases. CDR3 length: 15 amino acids. Germline V gene data show CDR1 as SGHRS and CDR2 as YFSETQ. The CDR3 coding sequence is TGCGCCAGCAGTGAACAGGGGGCGCCGGGCTATGGCTACACCTTC. It is translated as CASSEQGAPGYGYTF.

The chain joins TRBV15 to TRBJ2-7, with D unresolved. This CDR3 comprises 13 residues. The V end lost 1 base, the J end lost 6 bases, and 10 bases lay between the germline ends. Germline CDR1 reads LNHNV; CDR2 reads YYDKDF (reference sequence). In DNA form, the CDR3 reads TGTGCCACCAGCAGAGGCCCCTTTAGCGAGCAGTACTTC. The encoded protein is CATSRGPFSEQYF.

This chain joins TRBV4-2 and TRBJ1-2, with TRBD1 matching 7 bases. The CDR3 has 12 amino acids. Germline V gene sequence: CDR1 LGHNA, CDR2 YNFKEQ. After removal of 3 bases from V and 8 bases from J, the junction contained 3 bases not matched to a gene. Here the CDR3 DNA reads TGTGCCAGCAGCCACGGACAGGACGGCTACACCTTC. Amino acids: CASSHGQDGYTF.

This clone was counted a few times. The rearrangement uses TRBV7-9 and TRBJ2-3, with D possibly matching TRBD1 (6 bases). V lost 3 bases and J 3 bases, leaving 13 bases between the germline ends. The length of the CDR3 is 15 residues. The V gene's germline CDR1 is SEHNR and CDR2 FQNEAQ (reference sequence). The CDR3 spells CASSFIGQKTDTQYF. The CDR3 DNA reads TGTGCCAGCAGCTTCATAGGACAGAAAACAGATACGCAGTATTTT.

This clone was observed a few times. The chain combines TRBV5-1 with TRBJ1-3, with D unresolved. The ends were cut back, 4 bases at V and 0 bases at J, with 11 bases in the middle. This CDR3 comprises 15 residues. Germline lookup yields CDR1 SGHRS and CDR2 YFSETQ. The chain's CDR3 is CASSLTPGSGNTIYF. The CDR3 DNA reads as TGCGCCAGCAGCCTGACCCCAGGCTCTGGAAACACCATATATTTT.

This clone was seen a few times. The rearrangement joins TRBV12-5 to TRBJ1-5; 9 nucleotides align to TRBD1. CDR1 and CDR2 from the germline V gene are LGHNT and FRNRAP. The trim removed 7 bases at V and 3 bases at J, leaving 7 bases unmatched. The CDR3 is 15 residues long. CDR3 nucleotide sequence: TGTGCTAGTGACCGAGGACAGGGGAACAATCAGCCCCAGCATTTT. Translating gives CASDRGQGNNQPQHF.

This clone was picked up a small number of times. The J gene is TRBJ1-1, the V gene TRBV2; a possible D gene is TRBD1 (6 bases). The V gene's germline CDR1 is SNHLY and CDR2 FYNNEI. The CDR3 is made up of 15 amino acids. V lost 1 base, J lost 11 bases, and 20 bases lay in between. In nucleotides, the CDR3 is TGTGCCAGCAGTGAAGTGGCGACAGGAGTTAGAGGTGCTTTCTTT. Translating it yields CASSEVATGVRGAFF.

This clone showed up just a few times. The chain combines TRBV19 with TRBJ2-3, with 10 bases that match TRBD2. CDR1 and CDR2 (germline): LNHDA, SQIVND (reference sequence). The CDR3 is 16 residues long. Losses at the gene ends were 4 bases for V and 2 bases for J; bases not matched to a gene: 6. CDR3 nucleotides: TGTGCCAGTAGTAAGGGACTAGCGTTATCCACAGATACGCAGTATTTT. This gives the protein CASSKGLALSTDTQYF.

By frequency in the sample, this clone is large. The chain links TRBV7-9 to TRBJ1-6; D gene unclear. CDR3 length: 13 amino acids. Germline V gives CDR1 SEHNR, CDR2 FQNEAQ (reference sequence). Trimming cost V 1 base and J 11 bases, with 9 bases left between them. CDR3 protein: CASSLGEGAPLHF. DNA for the CDR3: TGTGCCAGCAGCTTAGGAGAGGGTGCACCCCTCCACTTT.

The rearrangement links TRBV5-5 to TRBJ2-7; unclear D gene. The V end lost 0 bases, the J end lost 2 bases, and 3 bases lay between the germline ends. Germline values: CDR1 SGHKS, CDR2 YYEKEE (reference sequence). The CDR3 spans 12 residues. The DNA for the CDR3 is TGTGCCAGCAGCTTGGCCCCCTACGAGCAGTACTTC. Translating it yields CASSLAPYEQYF.

The chain carries TRBV9 and TRBJ1-6; D unresolved. Trimming pared 4 bases from V and 1 base from J, leaving 15 bases between. Germline-derived CDR1 and CDR2 are SGDLS and YYNGEE. CDR3 length: 17 amino acids. CDR3 loop: CASSPLATRSYNSPLHF. For the CDR3, the DNA is TGTGCCAGCAGCCCTCTCGCCACGAGGTCCTATAATTCACCCCTCCACTTT.

This clone was seen only once. The chain couples TRBV28 to TRBJ2-7, with TRBD2 matching over 8 bases. CDR3 length: 15 residues. V lost 8 bases to trimming and J lost 2 bases; unmatched junction nucleotides: 11. Germline V CDR1 and CDR2: MDHEN, SYDVKM. DNA for the CDR3: TGTGCCAGCGGACTTCACCGAGCGGGGGCCTACGAGCAGTACTTC. This codes for CASGLHRAGAYEQYF.

This clone was recorded a few times. V and J are TRBV11-2 and TRBJ1-2; D possibly corresponds to TRBD1 (6 bases). Per the germline V gene, CDR1 is SGHAT and CDR2 is FQNNGV. CDR3 length: 14 residues. The V end lost 1 base, the J end lost 4 bases, and 10 bases lay between the germline ends. The CDR3 coding sequence is TGTGCCAGCAGCTTAGGGTGGGACATCTATGGCTACACCTTC. Amino acid sequence: CASSLGWDIYGYTF.

The chain couples TRBV5-1 to TRBJ2-3; 8 nucleotides agree with TRBD1. Germline V gene data show CDR1 as SGHRS and CDR2 as YFSETQ. The CDR3 runs to 15 residues. Trimming at V came to 2 bases and at J to 3 bases, leaving 5 bases not matched to a gene. CDR3 DNA: TGCGCCAGCAGCTTACAGGGGGACGGGACAGATACGCAGTATTTT. Amino acid sequence: CASSLQGDGTDTQYF.

This clone was seen more than once but under ten times. CDR3: CASSIGDRVRAFF. CDR3 DNA: TGTGCCAGTAGTATTGGGGACAGGGTGCGAGCTTTCTTT. The V gene is TRBV19, the J gene TRBJ1-1, with TRBD1 identical over 9 bases. Germline V gene sequence: CDR1 LNHDA, CDR2 SQIVND (reference sequence). V was clipped by 3 bases and J by 10 bases; unmatched bases: 6. The CDR3 covers 13 residues.

The rearrangement joins TRBV25-1 to TRBJ2-7; D is ambiguous. V was cut by 5 bases and J by 2 bases, with 10 bases left in between. CDR3 length: 13 amino acids. Looked up from germline, CDR1 is MGHDK and CDR2 is SYGVNS. The CDR3 nucleotides are TGTGCCAGCAGTTATGTAGGTGCCTACGAGCAGTACTTC. Translating gives CASSYVGAYEQYF.

The rearrangement links TRBV5-1 to TRBJ1-1, with TRBD1 as a possible D gene (5 bases). Trimming took 2 bases from V and 1 from J, leaving 6 bases between them. CDR1 SGHRS and CDR2 YFSETQ come from the germline V gene. The CDR3 consists of 13 residues. The CDR3 is CASSFGQNTEAFF. The CDR3 DNA sequence: TGCGCCAGCAGCTTCGGACAGAACACTGAAGCTTTCTTT.

The V and J genes are TRBV5-6 and TRBJ2-1; maybe TRBD2 (7 bases). CDR3 length: 15 residues. V lost 3 bases and J 10 bases, leaving 20 bases between the germline ends. The germline V gene has CDR1 SGHDT and CDR2 YYEEEE. The CDR3 is CASSSTIPQGGEQFF. The CDR3 DNA reads as TGTGCCAGCAGCTCGACTATACCACAGGGAGGGGAGCAGTTCTTC.